A selection of T cell receptor beta chains follows, all from one sample in a study of technical replicates of blood from several donors. Clones were sequenced by immunoSEQ multiplex PCR, and TCRdb holds only the in-frame ones, with some missing. The table has approximately 70,000 clones, about 94% seen once. Sequencing was performed on T cells isolated from PBMCs. All receptors come from a human donor in good health. Each CDR3 is given with its conserved first and last residue.

v_gene: TRBV6-1; CDR3aa: CASSGTGIEIQYF
v_gene: TRBV18; CDR3aa: CASSLRTSGSTDTQYF
v_gene: TRBV7-2; CDR3aa: CASGTSQTYEQYF
v_gene: TRBV19; CDR3aa: CASSIMGTASTGELFF
v_gene: TRBV5-1; CDR3aa: CASSPTAGEGYEQYF
v_gene: TRBV2; CDR3aa: CASLRGGRGELFF
v_gene: TRBV13; CDR3aa: CASSSGGLGETQYF
v_gene: TRBV27; CDR3aa: CASSLAGGVTGELFF
v_gene: TRBV27; CDR3aa: CASSPRDREVQPQHF
v_gene: TRBV10-1; CDR3aa: CASSETSGIGVSYEQYF
v_gene: TRBV27; CDR3aa: CASSLLLAGGNYEQYF
v_gene: TRBV7-9; CDR3aa: CASSLAPSVFF
v_gene: TRBV27; CDR3aa: CASSNINTEAFF
v_gene: TRBV7-2; CDR3aa: CASSPPNQPQHF
v_gene: TRBV16; CDR3aa: CASSQSGDPYEQYF
v_gene: TRBV15; CDR3aa: CATSRQRSNEKLFF
v_gene: TRBV30; CDR3aa: CAWSPGNSGNTIYF
v_gene: TRBV4-2; CDR3aa: CASSRTSGSYEQYF
v_gene: TRBV4-3; CDR3aa: CASSQVARRYTEAFF
v_gene: TRBV19; CDR3aa: CASSGAETYEQYF
v_gene: TRBV6-1; CDR3aa: CASSDFAGAVTNEKLFF
v_gene: TRBV2; CDR3aa: CASSLAPYNEQFF
v_gene: TRBV10-3; CDR3aa: CAISEIGGNTEAFF
v_gene: TRBV19; CDR3aa: CASSMGTGIRRNTEAFF
v_gene: TRBV6-1; CDR3aa: CASSVYSGNTIYF
v_gene: TRBV30; CDR3aa: CAWSVRGSDTQYF
v_gene: TRBV9; CDR3aa: CASSASSGSFYEQFF
v_gene: TRBV9; CDR3aa: CASSLLGQESTDTQYF
v_gene: TRBV6-5; CDR3aa: CASRGTGRNTGELFF
v_gene: TRBV27; CDR3aa: CASSWGQGSSYEQYF
v_gene: TRBV10-1; CDR3aa: CASSESSGVNTQYF
v_gene: TRBV13; CDR3aa: CASSLRDSTDTQYF
v_gene: TRBV30; CDR3aa: CALIAAAYNEQFF
v_gene: TRBV9; CDR3aa: CASSVGGGSAEAFF
v_gene: TRBV28; CDR3aa: CASSPQVLSGGANVLTF
v_gene: TRBV6-5; CDR3aa: CASSYGTGGPYNEQFF
v_gene: TRBV4-2; CDR3aa: CASSQGSQGANPGYTF
v_gene: TRBV5-1; CDR3aa: CASTWGGLRNTEAFF
v_gene: TRBV5-1; CDR3aa: CASSSGGNGELFF
v_gene: TRBV29-1; CDR3aa: CSVGARTDTQYF
v_gene: TRBV19; CDR3aa: CASIYGTGGAGELFF
v_gene: TRBV9; CDR3aa: CASSLSPALGGYGYTF
v_gene: TRBV19; CDR3aa: CASSKADFSYEQYF